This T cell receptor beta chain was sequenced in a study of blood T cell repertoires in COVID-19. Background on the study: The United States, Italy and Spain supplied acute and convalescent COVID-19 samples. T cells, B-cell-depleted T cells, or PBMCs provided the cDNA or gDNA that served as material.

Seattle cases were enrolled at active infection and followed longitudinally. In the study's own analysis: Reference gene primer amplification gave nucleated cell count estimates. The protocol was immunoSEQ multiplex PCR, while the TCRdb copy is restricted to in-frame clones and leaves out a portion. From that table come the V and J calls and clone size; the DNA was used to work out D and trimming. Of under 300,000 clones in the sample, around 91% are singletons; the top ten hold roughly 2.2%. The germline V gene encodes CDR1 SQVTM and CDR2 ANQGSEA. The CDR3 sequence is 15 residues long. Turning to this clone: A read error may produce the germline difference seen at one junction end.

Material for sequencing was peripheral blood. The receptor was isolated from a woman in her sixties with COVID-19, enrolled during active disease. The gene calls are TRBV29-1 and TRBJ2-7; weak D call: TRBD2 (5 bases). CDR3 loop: CSVEGGSGRGYEQYF. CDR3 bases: TGCAGCGTCGAAGGAGGATCGGGTCGGGGCTACGAGCAGTACTTC.